This note documents a single T cell receptor beta chain sequence. What it binds is unknown. A junction end diverges from the germline sequence, so it may reflect a read error. The CDR3 consists of 13 residues. Germline CDR1 MGHDK, CDR2 SYGVNS. TCRdb re-derived calls from the multiplex PCR reads in MiXCR, one entry per CDR3 protein. The table lists around 130,000 distinct CDR3 sequences, approximately 22% of them singletons, with 2.2% in the top ten. The lymph nodes were axillary draining lymph nodes from breast cancer patients. These data originate in a study of breast tumors, draining lymph nodes, adjacent tissues. Regarding the study as a whole: Luminal-like breast cancer showed significantly greater tumor-nontumor repertoire similarity than basal-like breast cancer did. That most tumor T cells come from lymph nodes remained unproven. Data fit most tumor T cells coming from lymph node, expanding in tumor. Tumor repertoires ranked between lymph nodes and nontumor tissue in diversity, with V and J gene preferences.

This TCR derives from a female donor with breast cancer. Some clones in this sample may be carry-over from other donors' samples. The sequencing input was axillary lymph node tissue. The chain employs TRBV25-1 and TRBJ2-1, with D possibly being TRBD2 (7 bases). Written as DNA, the CDR3 is TGTACCAGCCGATACCCTGGGGGGGGCGAGCAGTTCTTC. Amino acids: CTSRYPGGGEQFF.